The rows below give T cell receptor beta chains drawn from one sample of a study of blood T cells in healthy people across ages. A single record per CDR3 protein comes from TCRdb applying MiXCR to the 5' RACE reads. The table lists some 640,000 distinct CDR3 sequences, approximately 50% of them singletons. Sequencing was performed on blood. These receptors all come from a woman aged 55-75 years in good health. CDR3s include the opening cysteine and the closing phenylalanine or tryptophan. D genes are given only for firm matches. Expanded clones get a size class; other rows say once, few or many, or leave the size out.

>TRBD2|TRBJ2-7|TRBV20-1|NA
TGCAGTGCTAGAGATGACGCTAGGCCTAGCGGCGAGCAGTACTTC
CSARDDARPSGEQYF
>NA|TRBJ2-5|TRBV7-2|NA
TGTGCCAGCAGCTTATTGGAACAAGAGACCCAGTACTTC
CASSLLEQETQYF
>NA|TRBJ1-1|TRBV7-8|NA
TGTGCCAGCAGCTTTGGGAGTATGAACACTGAAGCTTTCTTT
CASSFGSMNTEAFF
>TRBD1|TRBJ2-7|TRBV20-1|NA
TGCAGTGTTAGTGAGGGGGCAGGGTACTACGAGCAGTACTTC
CSVSEGAGYYEQYF
>NA|TRBJ2-5|TRBV27|NA
TGTGCCAGCAGTTTGTTGGGCAGCGCGAGGCTGGAGACCCAGTACTTC
CASSLLGSARLETQYF
>TRBD1|TRBJ1-1|TRBV6-6|NA
TGTGCCAGCAGTTTCGCCGGGACAGGGGTGACTGAAGCTTTCTTT
CASSFAGTGVTEAFF
>TRBD1|TRBJ1-6|TRBV4-3|NA
TGCGCCAGCAGCCATGGCGGACAGGTTTATAATTCACCCCTCCACTTT
CASSHGGQVYNSPLHF
>NA|TRBJ2-7|TRBV30|NA
TGTGCCTGGAGAACGGTAACCTACGAGCAGTACTTC
CAWRTVTYEQYF
>TRBD1|TRBJ1-2|TRBV5-1|few
TGCGCCAGCAGCCCGGACAGGCAAGGCTACACCTTC
CASSPDRQGYTF
>TRBD1|TRBJ2-3|TRBV7-2|few
TGTGCCAGCAGTCCCCGGGACAGAAGCACAGATACGCCGTATTTT
CASSPRDRSTDTPYF
>NA|TRBJ2-3|TRBV20-1|few
TGCAGTGCTAGAGATCCCCGGGGGAGCACAGATACGCAGTATTTT
CSARDPRGSTDTQYF
>TRBD2|TRBJ2-7|TRBV4-3|few
TGCGCCAGCAGCCGAGGGACTAGTAGCCTATACGAGCAGTACTTC
CASSRGTSSLYEQYF
>TRBD2|TRBJ2-3|TRBV7-3|few
TGTGCCAGCAGCTTAGCTAGCGGGAGCGGGGCAGATACGCAGTATTTT
CASSLASGSGADTQYF
>TRBD1|TRBJ2-7|TRBV3-1|few
TGTGCCAGCAGCGACAGGGGTGCCTACGAGCAGTACTTC
CASSDRGAYEQYF
>TRBD2|TRBJ2-7|TRBV27|few
TGTGCCAGCAAAACGGGACTAGCGGCCTACGAGCAGTACTTC
CASKTGLAAYEQYF
>NA|TRBJ2-7|TRBV6-2/TRBV6-3|few
TGTGCCAGCAAACCGACAGGAGGCTACGAGCAGTACTTC
CASKPTGGYEQYF
>NA|TRBJ2-7|TRBV20-1|NA
TGCAGTGCTAGAGCGGGACGTCGGCTCTCCTACGAGCAGTACTTC
CSARAGRRLSYEQYF
>NA|TRBJ1-2|TRBV2|once
TGTGCCAGCAGTATGACAGGAATAGGCTACACCTTC
CASSMTGIGYTF
>TRBD1|TRBJ1-4|TRBV9|NA
TGTGCCAGCAGTGAGGGACAGCCCGTGGCTGAAAAACTGTTTTTT
CASSEGQPVAEKLFF
>NA|TRBJ2-1|TRBV10-3|NA
TGTGCCATCAGTAAAGACAGGTTGGCTGGTGAGCAGTTCTTC
CAISKDRLAGEQFF
>NA|TRBJ1-6|TRBV20-1|NA
TGCAGTGCTAGAGATCCCGGGGAGCCTCCTAATTCACCCCTCCACTTT
CSARDPGEPPNSPLHF
>NA|TRBJ2-1|TRBV15|NA
TGTGCCACCAGCAGCCCATTTGTGGGCTCCTACAATGAGCAGTTCTTC
CATSSPFVGSYNEQFF
>NA|TRBJ2-7|TRBV7-2|NA
TGTGCCAGCAGCTTAGGGCTAGGAAGGGCCTCCTACGAGCAGTACTTC
CASSLGLGRASYEQYF
>NA|TRBJ2-7|TRBV20-1|NA
TGCAGTGCTGGGTTACAGAAGACCTACGAGCAGTACTTC
CSAGLQKTYEQYF
>NA|TRBJ2-7|TRBV7-9|NA
TGTGCCAGCAGCGTAGAACAGGTCCCCCACGAGCAGTACTTC
CASSVEQVPHEQYF
>TRBD2|TRBJ2-7|TRBV6-2/TRBV6-3|few
TGTGCCAGCAGTGGCGGACTAGCGGGAGCCAGCGAGCAGTACTTC
CASSGGLAGASEQYF
>NA|TRBJ2-5|TRBV3-1|few
TGTGCCAGCAGCCAAGATCTTAGCGGAGAGACCCAGTACTTC
CASSQDLSGETQYF